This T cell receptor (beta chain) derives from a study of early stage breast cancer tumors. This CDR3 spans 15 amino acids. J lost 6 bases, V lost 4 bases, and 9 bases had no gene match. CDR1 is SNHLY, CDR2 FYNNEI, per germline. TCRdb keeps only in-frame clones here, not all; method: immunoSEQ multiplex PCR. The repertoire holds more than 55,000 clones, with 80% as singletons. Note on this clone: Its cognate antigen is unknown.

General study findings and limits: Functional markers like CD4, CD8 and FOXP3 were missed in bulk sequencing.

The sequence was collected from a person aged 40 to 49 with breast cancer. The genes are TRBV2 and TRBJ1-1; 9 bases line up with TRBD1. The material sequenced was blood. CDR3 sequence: CASSGRDRDSPEAFF. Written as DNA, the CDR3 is TGTGCCAGCAGTGGGAGGGACAGGGACTCTCCTGAAGCTTTCTTT.